The source of this T cell receptor (beta chain) is a study of T cell repertoires and Cas9 in healthy adults (dated by TCRdb to the late 2010s). A note on the overall study: Within the CD4 and CD8 compartments, SpCas9-reactive T cells were assessed for multi-effector potency, cytotoxicity and lineage determination. Preexisting T cell immunity against the Streptococcus pyogenes Cas9 nuclease (SpCas9) used in CRISPR gene editing was examined in the study.

This clone has a single count. Base qualities are not recorded, but no much larger clone differs from it by a single base. Results and caveats for the whole study, not just this receptor: A preexisting SpCas9-directed effector T cell response was described as ubiquitous among the healthy humans studied. SpCas9-reactive regulatory T cells were reported to mitigate proliferation and function of SpCas9-reactive effector T cells in vitro.

Healthy humans served as the donors. Libraries were built with the immunoSEQ multiplex PCR assay. TCRdb holds this immuneACCESS table with in-frame rearrangements only. Some clones are missing; in checked studies, unresolved V genes explain under half, and the rest has no known cause. In all, the sample holds about 480 clones, and 70% to 90% of those were seen once. The ten largest clones capture roughly a fifth of the sample. This sequence was found in a human donor in good health. The material sequenced was SpCas9-reactive CD4+ effector T cells (CD137+, CD154-, CD25-, CD127+) from PBMCs; culture status not recorded. The cell subset or site label on this specimen signifies: SpCas9-reactive effector T cells.

CDR3 reads: CASKGFYEQYF. Read as DNA, the sequence is TGTGCCAGCAAAGGATTTTACGAGCAGTACTTC. The chain was built from TRBV6-1 and TRBJ2-7, with the identity of the D gene unclear. Trimming takes 7 bases from V and 4 bases from J, and the germline ends sit 8 bases apart. According to the germline V gene, CDR1 reads MNHNS and CDR2 reads SASEGT. Its CDR3 holds 11 amino acids, cysteine through phenylalanine. The CDR3 DNA has 33 bases and is translated from base 1.